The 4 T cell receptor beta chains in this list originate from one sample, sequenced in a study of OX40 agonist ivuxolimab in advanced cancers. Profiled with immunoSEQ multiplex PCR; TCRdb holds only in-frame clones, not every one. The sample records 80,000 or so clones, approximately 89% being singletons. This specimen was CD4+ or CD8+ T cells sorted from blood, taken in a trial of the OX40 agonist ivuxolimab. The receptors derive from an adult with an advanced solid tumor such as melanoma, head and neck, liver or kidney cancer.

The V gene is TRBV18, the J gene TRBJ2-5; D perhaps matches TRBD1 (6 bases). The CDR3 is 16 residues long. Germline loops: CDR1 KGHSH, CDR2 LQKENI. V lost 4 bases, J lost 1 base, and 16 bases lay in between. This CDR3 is CASSRVIQGTQETQYF. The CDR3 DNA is TGTGCCAGCTCACGAGTCATCCAGGGGACCCAAGAGACCCAGTACTTC.

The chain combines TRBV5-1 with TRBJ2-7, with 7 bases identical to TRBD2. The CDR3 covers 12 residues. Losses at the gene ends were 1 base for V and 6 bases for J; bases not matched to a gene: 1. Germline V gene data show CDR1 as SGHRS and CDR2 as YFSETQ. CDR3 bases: TGCGCCAGCAGCTTGAGCGGGATCGAGCAGTACTTC. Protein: CASSLSGIEQYF.

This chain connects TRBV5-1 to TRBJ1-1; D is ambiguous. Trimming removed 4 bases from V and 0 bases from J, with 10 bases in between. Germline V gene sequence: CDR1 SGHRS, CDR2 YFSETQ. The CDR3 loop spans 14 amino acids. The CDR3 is CASSRTAMNTEAFF. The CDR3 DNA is TGCGCCAGCAGCCGGACGGCAATGAACACTGAAGCTTTCTTT.

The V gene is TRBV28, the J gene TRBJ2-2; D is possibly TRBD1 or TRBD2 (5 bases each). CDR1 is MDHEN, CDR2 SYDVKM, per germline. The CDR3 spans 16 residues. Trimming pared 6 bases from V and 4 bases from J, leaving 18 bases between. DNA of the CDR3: TGTGCCAGCAGGCCGGGACCCAGACTAACCACCGGGGAGCTGTTTTTT. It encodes CASRPGPRLTTGELFF.